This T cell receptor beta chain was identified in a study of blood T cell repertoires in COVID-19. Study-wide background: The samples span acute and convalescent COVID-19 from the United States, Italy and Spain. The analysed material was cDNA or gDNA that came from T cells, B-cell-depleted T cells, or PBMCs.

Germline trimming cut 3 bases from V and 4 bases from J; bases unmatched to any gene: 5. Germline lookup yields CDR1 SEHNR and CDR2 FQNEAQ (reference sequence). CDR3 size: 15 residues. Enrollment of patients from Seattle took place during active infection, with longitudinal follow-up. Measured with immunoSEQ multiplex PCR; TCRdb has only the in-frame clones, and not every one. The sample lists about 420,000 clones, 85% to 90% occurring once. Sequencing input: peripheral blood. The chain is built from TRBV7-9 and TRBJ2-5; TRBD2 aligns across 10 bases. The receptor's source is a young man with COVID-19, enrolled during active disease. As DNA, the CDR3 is TGTGCCAGCAGCTTTTGGGCTAGCGGGAGAGAGACCCAGTACTTC. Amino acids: CASSFWASGRETQYF. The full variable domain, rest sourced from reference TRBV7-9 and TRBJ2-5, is DTGVSQNPRHKITKRGQNVTFRCDPISEHNRLYWYRQTLGQGPEFLTYFQNEAQLEKSRLLSDRFSAERPKGSFSTLEIQRTEQGDSAMYLCASSFWASGRETQYFGPGTRLLVL.